Listed below are T cell receptor beta chains from one sample, sequenced in a study of blood T cell repertoires in COVID-19. Data came from immunoSEQ multiplex PCR; TCRdb stores just in-frame clones and leaves some out. The sample contains about 190,000 clones, 75% to 90% of which appear only once. Sequenced material: peripheral blood. Receptor source: a woman aged 40 to 50 with acute or convalescent COVID-19. Each CDR3 is given with its conserved first and last residue.

v_gene: TRBV5-1; j_gene: TRBJ2-7; CDR3aa: CASSPGLADYEQYF
v_gene: TRBV7-9; j_gene: TRBJ1-4; CDR3aa: CASSLPGQTTNEKLFF
v_gene: TRBV6-5; j_gene: TRBJ2-7; CDR3aa: CASSPAGNGYEQYF
v_gene: TRBV6-5; j_gene: TRBJ1-1; CDR3aa: CASRRQGYWATEAFF
v_gene: TRBV5-1; j_gene: TRBJ2-7; CDR3aa: CASSFGLLGDRNHSYEQYF
v_gene: TRBV5-1; j_gene: TRBJ2-5; CDR3aa: CASSFSETQYF
v_gene: TRBV9; j_gene: TRBJ2-3; CDR3aa: CASSVGGTDTQYF
v_gene: TRBV18; j_gene: TRBJ2-7; CDR3aa: CASSRTRTDYEQYF
v_gene: TRBV24-1; j_gene: TRBJ2-7; CDR3aa: CATSDPGTSYEQYF
v_gene: TRBV3-1/TRBV3-2; j_gene: TRBJ2-5; CDR3aa: CASSPGRETQYF
v_gene: TRBV5-8; j_gene: TRBJ2-1; CDR3aa: CASSWGLAVNEQFF
v_gene: TRBV5-4; j_gene: TRBJ2-5; CDR3aa: CASSFRLAGGRVQETQYF
v_gene: TRBV7-2; j_gene: TRBJ2-1; CDR3aa: CASSSRSGYNEQFF
v_gene: TRBV12-3/TRBV12-4; j_gene: TRBJ1-5; CDR3aa: CASSADQGQPQHF
v_gene: TRBV28; j_gene: TRBJ2-7; CDR3aa: CASRYRGEQYF
v_gene: TRBV20-1; j_gene: TRBJ2-7; CDR3aa: CSAGQGNEQYF
v_gene: TRBV29-1; j_gene: TRBJ2-3; CDR3aa: CSASRSDTQYF
v_gene: TRBV11-2; j_gene: TRBJ2-3; CDR3aa: CASSFRSGEDTQYF
v_gene: TRBV7-8; j_gene: TRBJ1-2; CDR3aa: CASSSRQGVYYGYTF
v_gene: TRBV5-1; j_gene: TRBJ2-2; CDR3aa: CASSWRGLPNTGELFF
v_gene: TRBV1; j_gene: TRBJ2-2; CDR3aa: CTSSQEPYSAGGDTGELFF
v_gene: TRBV7-9; j_gene: TRBJ2-5; CDR3aa: CASSLGLAGVGTQYF
v_gene: TRBV9; j_gene: TRBJ2-3; CDR3aa: CASSVAALAGTQYF
v_gene: TRBV28; j_gene: TRBJ1-2; CDR3aa: CASTFGLGAGYTF
v_gene: TRBV27; j_gene: TRBJ2-7; CDR3aa: CASSLFGGEDEQYF
v_gene: TRBV13; j_gene: TRBJ2-5; CDR3aa: CASSPPRVGETQYF
v_gene: TRBV28; j_gene: TRBJ1-4; CDR3aa: CASGSTGGGEKLFF
v_gene: TRBV4-1; j_gene: TRBJ2-7; CDR3aa: CASSQDLHSTYEQYF
v_gene: TRBV30; j_gene: TRBJ1-1; CDR3aa: CAWDLTGNTEAFF
v_gene: TRBV30; j_gene: TRBJ1-1; CDR3aa: CAWAAGAGTEAFF
v_gene: TRBV5-4; j_gene: TRBJ2-7; CDR3aa: CASSLGGTGSYEQYF
v_gene: TRBV5-6; j_gene: TRBJ2-1; CDR3aa: CASNPPGARDISADNEQFF
v_gene: TRBV6-5; j_gene: TRBJ2-5; CDR3aa: CASSRRLPGQETQYF
v_gene: TRBV18; j_gene: TRBJ2-6; CDR3aa: CASSGSSGANVLTF